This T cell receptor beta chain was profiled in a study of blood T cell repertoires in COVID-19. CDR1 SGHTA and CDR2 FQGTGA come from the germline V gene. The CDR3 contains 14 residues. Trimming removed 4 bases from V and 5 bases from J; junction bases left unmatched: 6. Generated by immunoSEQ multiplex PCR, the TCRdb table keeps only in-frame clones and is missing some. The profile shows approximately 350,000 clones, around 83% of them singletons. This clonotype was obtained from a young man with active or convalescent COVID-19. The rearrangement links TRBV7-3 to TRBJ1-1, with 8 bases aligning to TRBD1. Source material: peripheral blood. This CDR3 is CASSSTGGWTEAFF. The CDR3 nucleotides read TGTGCCAGCAGCTCTACAGGGGGTTGGACTGAAGCTTTCTTT.